This T cell receptor (beta chain) stems from a study of T cell repertoires in cytomegalovirus infection. About the research overall: Epitope selection comprised recently identified HLA-C-restricted CMV epitopes and well-studied HLA-B-restricted CMV epitopes. Public TCR beta signatures were indicative of both CMV infection and a matching HLA type.

A single record per CDR3 protein comes from TCRdb applying MiXCR to the reads. Among approximately 990,000 distinct CDR3 sequences, 31% were seen once, and the ten largest hold 13%. V lost 5 bases to trimming and J lost 4 bases, with 9 bases between them. The CDR3 runs to 12 residues. From germline, CDR1 is SGHRS and CDR2 YFSETQ. A few counts support this clonotype. What it binds is unknown. The input for sequencing was cultured CD8+ T cells from PBMCs, taken from culture after CMV antigen stimulation. This receptor was taken from a human donor in good health (CMV status not recorded). Some clones in this sample may be carry-over from other donors' samples. This chain joins TRBV5-1 and TRBJ1-1; D ambiguous. The CDR3 DNA reads as TGCGCCAGCAGGAACAGAGGCACTGAAGCTTTCTTT. Translating gives CASRNRGTEAFF.